Here is one T cell receptor beta chain with its context. Per the original methods: Using reference gene primer amplification, nucleated cell counts were estimated. Generated by immunoSEQ multiplex PCR, the TCRdb table keeps only in-frame clones and is missing some. V and J calls and clone size are as listed in that table; D and trimming were resolved from the DNA. The sample yields some 150,000 clones, around 85% seen once. The data stem from a study of blood T cell repertoires in COVID-19. For the study at large: Spain, Italy and the United States supplied samples that represented acute and convalescent COVID-19. From T cells, B-cell-depleted T cells, or PBMCs came the material, which was cDNA or gDNA.

V was cut by 5 bases and J by 6 bases, with 14 bases left in between. The CDR3 loop spans 13 amino acids. The germline V gene encodes CDR1 SGHVS and CDR2 FNYEAQ. It was during active infection that Seattle patients were enrolled and then longitudinally followed. This chain joins TRBV7-6 and TRBJ2-7; perhaps TRBD2 as D (5 bases). Specimen: peripheral blood. The TCR sequence derives from a woman aged 55 to 70 with COVID-19, enrolled during active disease. CDR3 DNA: TGTGCCAGCAGCCAAGACCTAGCTGGCGAGCAGTACTTC. Translating it yields CASSQDLAGEQYF.